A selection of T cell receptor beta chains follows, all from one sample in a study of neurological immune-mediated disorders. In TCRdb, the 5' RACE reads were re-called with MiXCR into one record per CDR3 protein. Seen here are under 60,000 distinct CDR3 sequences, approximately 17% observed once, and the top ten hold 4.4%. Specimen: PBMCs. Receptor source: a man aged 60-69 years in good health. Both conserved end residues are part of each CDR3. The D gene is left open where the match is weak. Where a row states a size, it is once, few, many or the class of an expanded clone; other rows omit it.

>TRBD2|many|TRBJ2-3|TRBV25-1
TGTGCCAGCAGCCGACTAGCGGGAGCCGTCACAGATACGCAGTATTTT
CASSRLAGAVTDTQYF
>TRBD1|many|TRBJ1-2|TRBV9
TGTGCCAGCAGCGAGGACAGGGACTTATATGGCTACACCTTC
CASSEDRDLYGYTF
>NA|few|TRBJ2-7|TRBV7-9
TGTGCCAGCAGCCCCACGGTTAGCACCTACGAGCAGTACTTC
CASSPTVSTYEQYF
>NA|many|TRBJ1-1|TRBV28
TGTGCCAGCAGTTTGGGGGTAGGTCGTTCCGGAGCTTTCTTT
CASSLGVGRSGAFF
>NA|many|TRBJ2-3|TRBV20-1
TGCAGTGCTAGGGGTCCGGACCGAGCAACAGATACGCAGTATTTT
CSARGPDRATDTQYF
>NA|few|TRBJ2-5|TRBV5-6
TGTGCCAGCAGCCTTTCGGGGGCGGAGACCCAGTACTTC
CASSLSGAETQYF
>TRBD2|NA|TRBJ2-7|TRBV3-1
TGTGCCAGCAGCCAAGTAGCGGGGGCCTACGAGCAGTACTTC
CASSQVAGAYEQYF
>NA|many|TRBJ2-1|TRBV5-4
TGTGCCAGCAGCTTGGGGGACGGGCAGTTCTTC
CASSLGDGQFF
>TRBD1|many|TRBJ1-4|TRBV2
TGTGCCAGCAACTTTGTAGGACAGGGGAGAGGAAAACTGTTTTTT
CASNFVGQGRGKLFF
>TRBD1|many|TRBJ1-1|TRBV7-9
TGTGCCAGCAGCCAGGGACAGTATAACACTGAAGCTTTCTTT
CASSQGQYNTEAFF
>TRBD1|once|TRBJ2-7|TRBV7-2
TGTGCCAGCAGCCCCCAGACAGGGGGCGTCAACGAGCAGTACTTC
CASSPQTGGVNEQYF
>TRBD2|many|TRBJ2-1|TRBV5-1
TGCGCCAGCAGCTTGGTAGGGACTAGGGACAATGAGCAGTTCTTC
CASSLVGTRDNEQFF
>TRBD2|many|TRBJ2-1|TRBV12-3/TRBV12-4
TGTGCCAGCAGTTTAATGGCGGGAGCGGACAATGAGCAGTTCTTC
CASSLMAGADNEQFF
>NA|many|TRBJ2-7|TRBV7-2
TGTGCCAGCAGCTTCTCCTCAATGGGTGAGCAGTACTTC
CASSFSSMGEQYF
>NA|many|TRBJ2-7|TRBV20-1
TGCAGTGCTAGTAACCTTGCCAACTACGAGCAGTACTTC
CSASNLANYEQYF
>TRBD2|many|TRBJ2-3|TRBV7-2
TGTGCCAGCAGCCGATCTAGCGGAGGCACAGATACGCAGTATTTT
CASSRSSGGTDTQYF
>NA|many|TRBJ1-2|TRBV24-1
TGTGCCACCAGCCCCAGGGGCATTGGCTATGGCTACACCTTC
CATSPRGIGYGYTF
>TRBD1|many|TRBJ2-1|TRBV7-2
TGTGCCAGCAGATCACAGGGGTACTACAATGAGCAGTTCTTC
CASRSQGYYNEQFF
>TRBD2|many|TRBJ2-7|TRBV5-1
TGCGCCAGCAGCTTGAGTGGGGGGGTCTCCTACGAGCAGTACTTC
CASSLSGGVSYEQYF
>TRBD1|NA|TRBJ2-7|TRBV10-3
TGTGCCATCAGTGAGTCCATAGGCAGGGGGATGAACGAGCAGTACTTC
CAISESIGRGMNEQYF
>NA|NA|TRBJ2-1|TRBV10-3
TGTGCCATCAGTGATGAGAATGAGCAGTTCTTC
CAISDENEQFF
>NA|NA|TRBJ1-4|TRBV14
TGTGCCAGCATCCAAGATTATGGGGGAGGAGAAAAACTGTTTTTT
CASIQDYGGGEKLFF
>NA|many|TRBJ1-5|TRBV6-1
TGTGCCAGCAGTAATCCCCGACAGGATCAGCCCCAGCATTTT
CASSNPRQDQPQHF
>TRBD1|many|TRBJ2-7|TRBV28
TGTGCCAGCAGTTCCCGCCTGTCCGACAGGGATCCCTACGAGCAGTACTTC
CASSSRLSDRDPYEQYF
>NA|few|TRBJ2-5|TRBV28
TGTGCCACCCTACAGGCCCTACAAGAGACCCAGTACTTC
CATLQALQETQYF
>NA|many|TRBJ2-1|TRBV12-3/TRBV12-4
TGTGCCAGCAGTCAGGCGCCCTCCTACAATGAGCAGTTCTTC
CASSQAPSYNEQFF
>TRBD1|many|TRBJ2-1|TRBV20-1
TGCAGTGCTCGGGACAGGGAAGGACGCTTCAATGAGCAGTTCTTC
CSARDREGRFNEQFF
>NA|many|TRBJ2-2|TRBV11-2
TGTGCCAGCAGCTTAGTTCCCGTGAACACCGGGGAGCTGTTTTTT
CASSLVPVNTGELFF
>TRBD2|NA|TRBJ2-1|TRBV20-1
TGCAGTGCTAACCCACCCGGACTAGCGGGTATAAGCAATGAGCAGTTCTTC
CSANPPGLAGISNEQFF
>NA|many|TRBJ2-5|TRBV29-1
TGCAGCGTGGGTATACGGGGGGAGACCCAGTACTTC
CSVGIRGETQYF
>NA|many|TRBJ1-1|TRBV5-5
TGTGCCAGCAGCTTTGGGGGTGGAGGGGCGAACACTGAAGCTTTCTTT
CASSFGGGGANTEAFF
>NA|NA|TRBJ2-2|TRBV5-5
TGTGCCAGCAGCTTGGATTTGGGGGGGGAGCTGTTTTTT
CASSLDLGGELFF
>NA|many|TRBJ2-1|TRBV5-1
TGCGCCAGCAAACAGTCCTCCTACAATGAGCAGTTCTTC
CASKQSSYNEQFF
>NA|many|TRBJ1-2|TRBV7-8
TGTGCCAGCAGCTTAGTGGGGTATGGCTACACCTTC
CASSLVGYGYTF
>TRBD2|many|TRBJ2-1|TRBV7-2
TGTGCCAGCAGCTTAGATCGAGCGGGAGGCATTGAGCAGTTCTTC
CASSLDRAGGIEQFF
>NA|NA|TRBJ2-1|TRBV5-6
TGTGCCAGCAGCTTTCCCCCCATCAATGAGCAGTTATTC
CASSFPPINEQLF
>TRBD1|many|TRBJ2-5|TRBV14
TGTGCCACCGCGGCGGACAGGGGACCAGAGACCCAGTACTTC
CATAADRGPETQYF
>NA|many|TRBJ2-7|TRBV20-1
TGCAGTGCATTCGGCCAAAGCTCCTACGAGCAGTACTTC
CSAFGQSSYEQYF
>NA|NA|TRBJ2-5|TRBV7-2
TGTGCCAGCAGCTTCGGGGCGAGGGAGACCCAGTACTTC
CASSFGARETQYF
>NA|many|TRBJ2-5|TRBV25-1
TGTGCCAGCAGTGAATTAGACCCCGGTTCGTACCAAGAGACCCAGTACTTC
CASSELDPGSYQETQYF
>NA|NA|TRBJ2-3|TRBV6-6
TGTGCCAGCAGCCGCACAGATACGCAGTATTTT
CASSRTDTQYF
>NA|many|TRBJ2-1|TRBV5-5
TGTGCCAGCAGCTTAACAAGCGGACCCTACAATGAGCAGTTCTTC
CASSLTSGPYNEQFF
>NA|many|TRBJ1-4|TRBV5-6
TGTGCCAGCAGCTTGGGAAGGGTAACTAATGAAAAACTGTTTTTT
CASSLGRVTNEKLFF
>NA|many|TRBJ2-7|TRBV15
TGTGCCACCAGCAGAGAAGGGACCACCTACGAGCAGTACTTC
CATSREGTTYEQYF
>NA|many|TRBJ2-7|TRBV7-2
TGTGCCAGCAGCTCGGCCGTTTATCCCTACGAGCAGTACTTC
CASSSAVYPYEQYF
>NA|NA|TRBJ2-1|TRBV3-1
TGTGCCAGCAGCCGAAACGGCCTCTACAATGAGCAGTTCTTC
CASSRNGLYNEQFF
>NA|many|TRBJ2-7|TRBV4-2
TGTGCCAGCAGCCAAGAAACTCGCCCTCCCTACGAGCAGTACTTC
CASSQETRPPYEQYF
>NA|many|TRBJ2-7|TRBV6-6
TGTGCCAGCAGCGTACTAGCTTACGAGCAGTACTTC
CASSVLAYEQYF
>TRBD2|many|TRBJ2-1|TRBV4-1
TGCGCCAGCAGCCATGGGACTAGCGGGGGCCGGGGGCATGAGCAGTTCTTC
CASSHGTSGGRGHEQFF
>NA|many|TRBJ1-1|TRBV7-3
TGTGCCAGCAGCTTCCCCGGGGCGCCACCTGAAGCTTTCTTT
CASSFPGAPPEAFF
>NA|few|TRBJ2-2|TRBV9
TGTGCCAGCAGCGTAGCTGACGGGGAGCTGTTTTTT
CASSVADGELFF
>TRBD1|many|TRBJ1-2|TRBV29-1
TGCAGCGTGGATACCCCCGGGACAGGGGAGTTTTGGGGCTATGGCTACACCTTC
CSVDTPGTGEFWGYGYTF